Listed below are T cell receptor beta chains from one sample, sequenced in a study of Graves' ophthalmopathy and Graves' hyperthyroidism. TCRdb re-called the multiplex PCR reads through MiXCR, storing one row per CDR3 protein. This sample carries 600,000 to 650,000 distinct CDR3 sequences, roughly 20% of them seen once, and the ten largest clones take roughly 7.4%. The sample was peripheral blood. The receptor source for this set is a woman aged 18-29 years with stable Graves' hyperthyroidism. Some clones in this sample may be carry-over from other donors' samples. Both conserved end residues are trimmed from each CDR3.

v_gene: TRBV6-1
len: 13
CDR3aa: ASTKGGAGGNEQY

v_gene: TRBV6-5
len: 12
CDR3aa: ASSSREGNSPLH

v_gene: TRBV5-1
len: 14
CDR3aa: ASSLETAGLIYGYT

v_gene: TRBV7-2
len: 14
CDR3aa: ASSTQDTFSSYEQY

v_gene: TRBV20-1
len: 13
CDR3aa: SARDRGSYNSPLH

v_gene: TRBV5-1
len: 14
CDR3aa: ASSSGLAGYQETQY

v_gene: TRBV20-1
len: 10
CDR3aa: RASDRRYGYT

v_gene: TRBV10-3
len: 9
CDR3aa: AIAESGTQY

v_gene: TRBV20-1
len: 14
CDR3aa: SARTPTSGGSETQY

v_gene: TRBV11-2
len: 13
CDR3aa: ASSFGGQGTYEQY

v_gene: TRBV19
len: 10
CDR3aa: ASGQGGETKY

v_gene: TRBV5-1
len: 13
CDR3aa: ASIRGSGYTGELF

v_gene: TRBV18
len: 14
CDR3aa: ASSPNPGQRNQPQH

v_gene: TRBV7-3
len: 14
CDR3aa: ASSTGLAGNQETQY

v_gene: TRBV6-5
len: 12
CDR3aa: ASSYIRQAYGYT

v_gene: TRBV28
len: 14
CDR3aa: ASSLKFREGSYEQY

v_gene: TRBV9
len: 12
CDR3aa: ASSPWEVLGGYT

v_gene: TRBV7-9
len: 13
CDR3aa: ASSPNLGISYEQY

v_gene: TRBV28
len: 12
CDR3aa: ASSTGGAGQPQH

v_gene: TRBV7-9
len: 11
CDR3aa: ASSPYRGDEQY

v_gene: TRBV12-3/TRBV12-4
len: 11
CDR3aa: ASSYGLAGVEY

v_gene: TRBV30
len: 12
CDR3aa: AWSQGVSTDTQY

v_gene: TRBV10-2
len: 15
CDR3aa: ASSLGPGLAGQETQY

v_gene: TRBV7-2
len: 13
CDR3aa: ASSQNWGADTEAF

v_gene: TRBV6-4
len: 15
CDR3aa: ASRVMENRAYSGELF

v_gene: TRBV10-2
len: 9
CDR3aa: ASIDGQPQH

v_gene: TRBV20-1
len: 11
CDR3aa: SDISRSADEQY

v_gene: TRBV9
len: 14
CDR3aa: ASSKGLAESEETQY

v_gene: TRBV12-3/TRBV12-4
len: 12
CDR3aa: ASSLLAGGTEQY

v_gene: TRBV6-5
len: 10
CDR3aa: ASSYRNTEAF

v_gene: TRBV11-2
len: 14
CDR3aa: ASSSPQGANLSPLH

v_gene: TRBV6-5
len: 10
CDR3aa: ASRSRQAEQY

v_gene: TRBV4-3
len: 14
CDR3aa: ASSQDQAGTYNEQF

v_gene: TRBV12-3/TRBV12-4
len: 16
CDR3aa: ASSPGGSRSDHEETQY

v_gene: TRBV12-3/TRBV12-4
len: 12
CDR3aa: ASSYWTGFYEQY

v_gene: TRBV11-2
len: 13
CDR3aa: ASSLMETGILGYT

v_gene: TRBV7-2
len: 13
CDR3aa: ASSLLAGVAGELF